This T cell receptor beta chain was recorded in a study of blood T cell repertoires in COVID-19. Background on the study: Material from acute and convalescent COVID-19 was sourced from the United States, Italy and Spain. T cells, B-cell-depleted T cells, or PBMCs supplied cDNA or gDNA.

Details on this clone: This sample also contains other DNA sequences that code for the same CDR3.

Authors' processing steps: Reference gene primer amplification in the assay estimated nucleated cell counts. Sequenced by immunoSEQ multiplex PCR; TCRdb stores in-frame clones only, minus some. V, J and clone size are taken as reported in that table, and D and trimming were inferred from the DNA itself. The sample yields 100,000 to 150,000 clones, almost 70% seen once. The sequenced sample consisted of peripheral blood. This TCR was sampled from an older woman with acute or convalescent COVID-19.

CDR3 coding DNA: TGTGCCAGTAGTATAGCGGGAGGCTACGAGCAGTACTTC. This translates into CASSIAGGYEQYF. The V call is TRBV19, the J call TRBJ2-7; 7 bases line up with TRBD2. Germline V gives CDR1 LNHDA, CDR2 SQIVND (reference sequence). The length of the CDR3 is 13 residues. Trimming at V came to 1 base and at J to 3 bases, leaving 0 bases not matched to a gene.